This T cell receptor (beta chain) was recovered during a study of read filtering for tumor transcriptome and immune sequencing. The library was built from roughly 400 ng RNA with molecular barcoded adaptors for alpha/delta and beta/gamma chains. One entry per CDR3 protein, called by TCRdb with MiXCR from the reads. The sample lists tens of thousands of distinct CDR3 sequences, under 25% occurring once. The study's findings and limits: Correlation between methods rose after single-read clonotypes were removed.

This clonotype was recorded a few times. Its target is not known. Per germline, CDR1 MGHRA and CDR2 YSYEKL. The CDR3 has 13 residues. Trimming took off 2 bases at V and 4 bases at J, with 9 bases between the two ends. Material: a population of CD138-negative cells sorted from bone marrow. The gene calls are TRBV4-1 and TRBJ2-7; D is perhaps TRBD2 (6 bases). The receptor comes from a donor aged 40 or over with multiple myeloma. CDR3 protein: CASSQLAQYEQYF. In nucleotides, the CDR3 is TGCGCCAGCAGCCAACTAGCGCAGTACGAGCAGTACTTC.